The source of this TCR beta chain is a study of T cell responses to AZD1222 COVID-19 vaccine. Across the study: Some second doses came at about 4 weeks and others at about 12 weeks; these were pooled. Study-level results: White British ancestry dominated among donors, who included more females, and clonal diversity was possibly underestimated. Researchers report vaccine-associated CD4 TCRs spanning spike, with dominance at 160-218 and 743-854.

Clones were sequenced by immunoSEQ multiplex PCR, and TCRdb holds only the in-frame ones, with some missing. The profile shows roughly 150,000 clones, 90% to 95% of them singletons. V was trimmed by 5 bases and J by 1 base, leaving 14 bases between them. This CDR3 has 15 residues. Germline-derived CDR1 and CDR2 are SGHTA and FQGNSA. Only one count was recorded for this clone. What it binds is unknown. This specimen consisted of peripheral blood, obtained on day 0 of AZD1222 vaccination. The chain employs TRBV7-2 and TRBJ1-1; weak D call: TRBD1 (5 bases). The receptor's source is an adult in good health. As DNA, the CDR3 is TGTGCCAGCAGCGTATCCGGGACGAAGAACACTGAAGCTTTCTTT. Translation: CASSVSGTKNTEAFF.